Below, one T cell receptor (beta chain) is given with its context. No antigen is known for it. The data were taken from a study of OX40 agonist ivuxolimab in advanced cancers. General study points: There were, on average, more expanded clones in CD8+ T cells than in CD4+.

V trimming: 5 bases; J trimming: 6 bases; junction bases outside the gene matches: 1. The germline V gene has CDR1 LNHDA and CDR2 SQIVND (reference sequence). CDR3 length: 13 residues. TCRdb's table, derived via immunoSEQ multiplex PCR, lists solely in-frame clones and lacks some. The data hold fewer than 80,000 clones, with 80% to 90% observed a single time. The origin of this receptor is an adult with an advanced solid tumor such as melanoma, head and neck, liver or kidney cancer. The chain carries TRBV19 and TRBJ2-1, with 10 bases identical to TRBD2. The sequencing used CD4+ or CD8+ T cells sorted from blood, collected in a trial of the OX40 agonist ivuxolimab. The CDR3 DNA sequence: TGTGCCAGTAGTTGGACTAGCGGCAATGAGCAGTTCTTC. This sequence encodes CASSWTSGNEQFF.